This paragraph reports one T cell receptor (beta chain). Antigen unknown. The data derive from a study of T cells and Merkel cell carcinoma outcomes. Points from the study as a whole: In Merkel cell carcinoma, repertoire and T-cell density reportedly predicted outcomes.

Sequencing was performed with immunoSEQ multiplex PCR; in TCRdb, only in-frame clones are kept and a portion is missing. This sample has about 15,000 clones, with 80% to 90% found just once. Sequenced sample: tumor tissue from Merkel cell carcinoma. The receptor was isolated from a human donor with Merkel cell carcinoma.

CDR3 amino acids: CAISESPDRNEQFF. Here the CDR3 DNA reads TGTGCCATCAGTGAGTCCCCGGACAGGAATGAGCAGTTCTTC. The V gene is TRBV10-3, the J gene TRBJ2-1, with TRBD1 identical over 7 bases. This CDR3 spans 14 amino acids. Germline CDR1 and CDR2: ENHRY and SYGVKD. The V and J ends lost 0 bases and 7 bases, in that order; junction bases with no gene match: 3.